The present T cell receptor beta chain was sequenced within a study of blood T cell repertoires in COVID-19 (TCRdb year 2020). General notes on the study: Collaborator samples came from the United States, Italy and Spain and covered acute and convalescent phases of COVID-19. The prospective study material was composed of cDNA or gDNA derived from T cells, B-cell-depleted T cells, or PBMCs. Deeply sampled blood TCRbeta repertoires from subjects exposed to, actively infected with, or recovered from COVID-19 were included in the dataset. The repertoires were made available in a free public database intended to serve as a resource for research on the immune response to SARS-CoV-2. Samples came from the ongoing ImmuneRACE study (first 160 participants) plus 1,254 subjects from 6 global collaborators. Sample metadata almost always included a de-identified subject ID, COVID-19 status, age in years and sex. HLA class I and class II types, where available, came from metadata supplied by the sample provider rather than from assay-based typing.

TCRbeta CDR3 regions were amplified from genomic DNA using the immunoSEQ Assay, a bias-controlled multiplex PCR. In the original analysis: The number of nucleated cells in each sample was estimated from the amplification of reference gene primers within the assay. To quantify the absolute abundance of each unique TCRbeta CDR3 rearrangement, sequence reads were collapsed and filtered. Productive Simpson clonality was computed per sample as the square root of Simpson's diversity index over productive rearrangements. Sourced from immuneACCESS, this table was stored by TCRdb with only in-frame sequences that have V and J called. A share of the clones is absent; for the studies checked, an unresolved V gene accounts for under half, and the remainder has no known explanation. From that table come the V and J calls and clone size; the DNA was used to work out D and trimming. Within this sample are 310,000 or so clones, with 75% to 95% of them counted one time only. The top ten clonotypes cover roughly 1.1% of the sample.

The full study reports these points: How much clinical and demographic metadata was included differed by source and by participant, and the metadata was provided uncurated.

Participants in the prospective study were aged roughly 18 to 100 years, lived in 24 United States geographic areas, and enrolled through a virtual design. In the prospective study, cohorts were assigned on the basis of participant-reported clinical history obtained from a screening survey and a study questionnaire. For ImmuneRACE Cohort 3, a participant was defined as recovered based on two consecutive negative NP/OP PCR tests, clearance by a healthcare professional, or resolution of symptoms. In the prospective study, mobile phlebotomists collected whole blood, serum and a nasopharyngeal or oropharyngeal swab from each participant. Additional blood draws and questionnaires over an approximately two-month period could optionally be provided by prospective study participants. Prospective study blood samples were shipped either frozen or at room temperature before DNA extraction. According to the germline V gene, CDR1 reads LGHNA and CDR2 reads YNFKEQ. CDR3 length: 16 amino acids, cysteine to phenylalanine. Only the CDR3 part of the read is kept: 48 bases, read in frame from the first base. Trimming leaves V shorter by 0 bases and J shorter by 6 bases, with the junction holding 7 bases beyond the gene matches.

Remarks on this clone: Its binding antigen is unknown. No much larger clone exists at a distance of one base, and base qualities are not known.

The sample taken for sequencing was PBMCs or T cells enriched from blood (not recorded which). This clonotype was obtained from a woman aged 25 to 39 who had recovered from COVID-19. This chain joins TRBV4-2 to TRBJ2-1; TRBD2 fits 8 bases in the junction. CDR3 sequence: CASSQDGLAWSNEQFF. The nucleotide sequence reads TGTGCCAGCAGCCAAGACGGACTAGCTTGGTCCAATGAGCAGTTCTTC.